Listed below are T cell receptor beta chains from one sample, sequenced in a study of T-cell memory formation after mild COVID-19. MiXCR, applied by TCRdb to the 5' RACE reads, yields one record per CDR3 protein. The sample gives fewer than 150,000 distinct CDR3 sequences, over 20% of which show up once; approximately 40% is in the top ten. Sequenced: PBMCs or a T cell subset sorted from them (not recorded which). Source of these receptors: a man in his late teens or twenties who had mild COVID-19 (a few samples of this study predate the infection). Cell type and time point are not known. The CDR3 runs from the conserved cysteine through the conserved F or W. D genes are given only for firm matches. Where a row states a size, it is once, few, many or the class of an expanded clone; other rows omit it.

V gene: TRBV12-3/TRBV12-4; D gene: TRBD2; J gene: TRBJ2-2; clone size: .; CDR3 DNA: TGTGCCAGCACCAAGACTAGCGGGGGGTTGAACACCGGGGAGCTGTTTTTT; CDR3 protein: CASTKTSGGLNTGELFF
V gene: TRBV13; D gene: TRBD2; J gene: TRBJ2-3; clone size: many; CDR3 DNA: TGTGCCAGCAGCTTAGGCCTAGCGGGGGGCACAGATACGCAGTATTTT; CDR3 protein: CASSLGLAGGTDTQYF
V gene: TRBV12-3/TRBV12-4; D gene: TRBD1; J gene: TRBJ1-1; clone size: .; CDR3 DNA: TGTGCCAGCACCGGGACAGGGAACACTGAAGCTTTCTTT; CDR3 protein: CASTGTGNTEAFF
V gene: TRBV12-3/TRBV12-4; D gene: .; J gene: TRBJ2-3; clone size: few; CDR3 DNA: TGTGCCAGCAGGTTCTTACGGGGGGATACGCAGTATTTT; CDR3 protein: CASRFLRGDTQYF
V gene: TRBV6-5; D gene: TRBD1; J gene: TRBJ1-2; clone size: few; CDR3 DNA: TGTGCCAGCAGGGGGACAGTCCGTAGGGACTACACCTTC; CDR3 protein: CASRGTVRRDYTF
V gene: TRBV29-1; D gene: .; J gene: TRBJ1-1; clone size: .; CDR3 DNA: TGCAGCCCAAAGGTAGGGATGAACACTGAAGCTTTCTTT; CDR3 protein: CSPKVGMNTEAFF
V gene: TRBV27; D gene: .; J gene: TRBJ2-1; clone size: few; CDR3 DNA: TGTGCCAGCAGGGGGTTGGGGCCCTACAATGAGCAGTTCTTC; CDR3 protein: CASRGLGPYNEQFF
V gene: TRBV7-9; D gene: TRBD1; J gene: TRBJ2-3; clone size: .; CDR3 DNA: TGTGCCAGCAGCTTCGCCGGGACAGGGTTAGATACGCAGTATTTT; CDR3 protein: CASSFAGTGLDTQYF
V gene: TRBV24-1; D gene: .; J gene: TRBJ2-1; clone size: .; CDR3 DNA: TGTGCCACCGAGGGGGACACAGCTTACAATGAGCAGTTCTTC; CDR3 protein: CATEGDTAYNEQFF
V gene: TRBV4-1; D gene: TRBD1; J gene: TRBJ1-2; clone size: .; CDR3 DNA: TGCGCCAGCAGCCCGGGACAGGCTTCCAACTATGGCTACACCTTC; CDR3 protein: CASSPGQASNYGYTF
V gene: TRBV4-1; D gene: .; J gene: TRBJ1-2; clone size: .; CDR3 DNA: TGCGCCAGCAGCCAAGTCGGGCTGCCGTATGGCTACACCTTC; CDR3 protein: CASSQVGLPYGYTF
V gene: TRBV18; D gene: .; J gene: TRBJ1-1; clone size: few; CDR3 DNA: TGTGCCAGCTCACCCCCAGGGGCTGAAGCTTTCTTT; CDR3 protein: CASSPPGAEAFF
V gene: TRBV6-5; D gene: TRBD1; J gene: TRBJ1-5; clone size: few; CDR3 DNA: TGTGCCAGCAGCCATACCACAGGGGTGGAACAGCCCCAGCATTTT; CDR3 protein: CASSHTTGVEQPQHF
V gene: TRBV5-6; D gene: .; J gene: TRBJ1-1; clone size: .; CDR3 DNA: TGTGCCAGCAGCGGAACCAGGGGAGGGGCTGAAGCTTTCTTT; CDR3 protein: CASSGTRGGAEAFF
V gene: TRBV7-2; D gene: .; J gene: TRBJ1-2; clone size: few; CDR3 DNA: TGTGCCAGCAGCTCCAGTAACTATGGCTACACCTTC; CDR3 protein: CASSSSNYGYTF
V gene: TRBV7-2; D gene: .; J gene: TRBJ2-2; clone size: .; CDR3 DNA: TGTGCCAGCAGCTACGGGGGTTACACCGGGGAGCTGTTTTTT; CDR3 protein: CASSYGGYTGELFF
V gene: TRBV3-1; D gene: .; J gene: TRBJ2-3; clone size: .; CDR3 DNA: TGTGCCAGCAGCCAAGATCACCGGGCGGGTTGGGATACGCAGTATTTT; CDR3 protein: CASSQDHRAGWDTQYF
V gene: TRBV12-3/TRBV12-4; D gene: TRBD1; J gene: TRBJ2-5; clone size: .; CDR3 DNA: TGTGCCAGCAGTTACTGGGCCAGGGGGGAGACCCAGTACTTC; CDR3 protein: CASSYWARGETQYF
V gene: TRBV29-1; D gene: .; J gene: TRBJ1-2; clone size: .; CDR3 DNA: TGCAGCGTTGAACCCCCAGGGCTAAGGGGCTACACCTTC; CDR3 protein: CSVEPPGLRGYTF
V gene: TRBV4-1; D gene: TRBD1; J gene: TRBJ1-1; clone size: few; CDR3 DNA: TGCGCCAGCAGCCAAGATCTTCCGGGACAGCATTCGAACACTGAAGCTTTCTTT; CDR3 protein: CASSQDLPGQHSNTEAFF
V gene: TRBV7-8; D gene: TRBD1; J gene: TRBJ1-2; clone size: .; CDR3 DNA: TGTGCCAGCAGCTGGACGACAGGGGGCAACTATGGCTACACCTTC; CDR3 protein: CASSWTTGGNYGYTF
V gene: TRBV27; D gene: .; J gene: TRBJ1-4; clone size: few; CDR3 DNA: TGTGCCAGCAGTCACCAACCCACTCTTCCTAATGAAAAACTGTTTTTT; CDR3 protein: CASSHQPTLPNEKLFF
V gene: TRBV3-1; D gene: .; J gene: TRBJ2-3; clone size: .; CDR3 DNA: TGTGCCAGCAGCCAAGACGAGAAGCCAGATACGCAGTATTTT; CDR3 protein: CASSQDEKPDTQYF
V gene: TRBV7-6; D gene: .; J gene: TRBJ2-5; clone size: .; CDR3 DNA: TGTGCCAGCAGCTTGGTCGAGATACAAGAGACCCAGTACTTC; CDR3 protein: CASSLVEIQETQYF
V gene: TRBV20-1; D gene: TRBD1; J gene: TRBJ1-1; clone size: few; CDR3 DNA: TGCAGTGCTAGAGATACACAGGGGGCCTATATTGAAGCTTTCTTT; CDR3 protein: CSARDTQGAYIEAFF
V gene: TRBV6-5; D gene: TRBD2; J gene: TRBJ2-3; clone size: few; CDR3 DNA: TGTGCCAGCAGCCCCGCCCTGACTAGCGGGGAATACACAGATACGCAGTATTTT; CDR3 protein: CASSPALTSGEYTDTQYF
V gene: TRBV4-3; D gene: .; J gene: TRBJ2-7; clone size: few; CDR3 DNA: TGCGCCAGCAGCCCGGGGCCAAGGACCTACGAGCAGTACTTC; CDR3 protein: CASSPGPRTYEQYF
V gene: TRBV5-1; D gene: .; J gene: TRBJ1-1; clone size: few; CDR3 DNA: TGCGCCAGCAGGGACGGCATGAACACTGAAGCTTTCTTT; CDR3 protein: CASRDGMNTEAFF
V gene: TRBV9; D gene: .; J gene: TRBJ1-2; clone size: .; CDR3 DNA: TGTGCCAGCAGCGCAGAAGGACAAACTAACTATGGCTACACCTTC; CDR3 protein: CASSAEGQTNYGYTF
V gene: TRBV5-5; D gene: .; J gene: TRBJ2-5; clone size: few; CDR3 DNA: TGTGCCAGCAGCCCTGGTTGGGGGCAGGAGACCCAGTACTTC; CDR3 protein: CASSPGWGQETQYF
V gene: TRBV11-2; D gene: TRBD2; J gene: TRBJ2-5; clone size: once; CDR3 DNA: TGTGCCAGCAGCACAGGGACTAGCGAAGAAGAGACCCAGTACTTC; CDR3 protein: CASSTGTSEEETQYF
V gene: TRBV7-9; D gene: .; J gene: TRBJ1-6; clone size: few; CDR3 DNA: TGTGCCAGCAGCTTAGTCAGGGGTAGCGGGTCACCCCTCCACTTT; CDR3 protein: CASSLVRGSGSPLHF
V gene: TRBV12-3/TRBV12-4; D gene: TRBD1; J gene: TRBJ1-4; clone size: few; CDR3 DNA: TGTGCCAGCAGTTTAGCTGGACAGGCTAATGAAAAACTGTTTTTT; CDR3 protein: CASSLAGQANEKLFF
V gene: TRBV19; D gene: .; J gene: TRBJ2-2; clone size: .; CDR3 DNA: TGTGCCAGTAGTATACCCGGACGACTGAACACCGGGGAGCTGTTTTTT; CDR3 protein: CASSIPGRLNTGELFF
V gene: TRBV7-9; D gene: .; J gene: TRBJ2-1; clone size: many; CDR3 DNA: TGTGCCAGCAGCCCGGGGAAGTGGGCTTACGATGAGCAGTTCTTC; CDR3 protein: CASSPGKWAYDEQFF
V gene: TRBV14; D gene: .; J gene: TRBJ1-2; clone size: few; CDR3 DNA: TGTGCCAGCAGCCAAGTCACAGGGCTTTATGGCTACACCTTC; CDR3 protein: CASSQVTGLYGYTF
V gene: TRBV14; D gene: .; J gene: TRBJ2-5; clone size: few; CDR3 DNA: TGTGCCAGCAGCCAAGGGCGGTACCAAGAGACCCAGTACTTC; CDR3 protein: CASSQGRYQETQYF
V gene: TRBV7-9; D gene: .; J gene: TRBJ2-7; clone size: few; CDR3 DNA: TGTGCCAGCAGCCTGACTCAGGACGAGCAGTACTTC; CDR3 protein: CASSLTQDEQYF
V gene: TRBV12-3/TRBV12-4; D gene: TRBD1; J gene: TRBJ2-1; clone size: few; CDR3 DNA: TGTGCCAGCAGTTTTTTAGACAGGGTGGCATCCAATGAGCAGTTCTTC; CDR3 protein: CASSFLDRVASNEQFF
V gene: TRBV2; D gene: TRBD1; J gene: TRBJ2-2; clone size: .; CDR3 DNA: TGTGCCAGCACCTGGTCGCCGGGACAGGGGGTAACCGGGGAGCTGTTTTTT; CDR3 protein: CASTWSPGQGVTGELFF
V gene: TRBV7-9; D gene: TRBD1; J gene: TRBJ2-7; clone size: .; CDR3 DNA: TGTGCCAGCAGGGACAGGGCGGGCGAGCAGTACTTC; CDR3 protein: CASRDRAGEQYF
V gene: TRBV20-1; D gene: TRBD1; J gene: TRBJ2-7; clone size: .; CDR3 DNA: TGCAGTGCTAGGTCAGACAGGGGCGGGCTGGAGCAGTACTTC; CDR3 protein: CSARSDRGGLEQYF
V gene: TRBV7-3; D gene: .; J gene: TRBJ1-1; clone size: few; CDR3 DNA: TGTGCCAGCAGCCCGGTGGCCAACACTGAAGCTTTCTTT; CDR3 protein: CASSPVANTEAFF
V gene: TRBV7-9; D gene: .; J gene: TRBJ1-5; clone size: .; CDR3 DNA: TGTGCCAGCAGCTTAGACCGGGGGTTCGGCAATCAGCCCCAGCATTTT; CDR3 protein: CASSLDRGFGNQPQHF
V gene: TRBV7-2; D gene: .; J gene: TRBJ2-1; clone size: few; CDR3 DNA: TGTGCCAGCAGTCTTGGTTACCTCTCCTACAATGAGCAGTTCTTC; CDR3 protein: CASSLGYLSYNEQFF
V gene: TRBV7-9; D gene: .; J gene: TRBJ1-5; clone size: .; CDR3 DNA: TGTGCCAGCAGTTTAGCGGAACGAGGGCAGCCCCAGCATTTT; CDR3 protein: CASSLAERGQPQHF
V gene: TRBV6-5; D gene: .; J gene: TRBJ1-1; clone size: .; CDR3 DNA: TGTGCCAGCAGTTACTCAGTGAACACTGAAGCTTTCTTT; CDR3 protein: CASSYSVNTEAFF
V gene: TRBV7-8; D gene: TRBD2; J gene: TRBJ2-5; clone size: .; CDR3 DNA: TGTGCCAGCAGCTTAGCCGGTGAGCGGGGGCAACAAGAGACCCAGTACTTC; CDR3 protein: CASSLAGERGQQETQYF
V gene: TRBV25-1; D gene: .; J gene: TRBJ2-5; clone size: .; CDR3 DNA: TGTGCCAGCAGTGAAGGAGAGACCCAGTACTTC; CDR3 protein: CASSEGETQYF
V gene: TRBV4-3; D gene: TRBD1; J gene: TRBJ1-2; clone size: .; CDR3 DNA: TGCGCCAGCAGCCAAGGAGGGACGGGACAGGGAGACTACACCTTC; CDR3 protein: CASSQGGTGQGDYTF
V gene: TRBV29-1; D gene: .; J gene: TRBJ2-3; clone size: few; CDR3 DNA: TGCAGCGTCGATATGCCCCTCACAGATACGCAGTATTTT; CDR3 protein: CSVDMPLTDTQYF
V gene: TRBV4-3; D gene: .; J gene: TRBJ2-7; clone size: .; CDR3 DNA: TGCGCCAGCAGCCAAGACTGGCAGGCCTCCTACGAGCAGTACTTC; CDR3 protein: CASSQDWQASYEQYF
V gene: TRBV4-1; D gene: TRBD2; J gene: TRBJ2-7; clone size: .; CDR3 DNA: TGCGCCAGCAGCCAGACCTACGGGGGGTCCGAGCAGTACTTC; CDR3 protein: CASSQTYGGSEQYF
V gene: TRBV2; D gene: TRBD2; J gene: TRBJ2-1; clone size: .; CDR3 DNA: TGTGCCAGCACCCTTCGGCGGGAGGAAGGCAAGTTCTTC; CDR3 protein: CASTLRREEGKFF
V gene: TRBV27; D gene: .; J gene: TRBJ2-2; clone size: few; CDR3 DNA: TGTGCCAGCAGTTTCGGGTTCGGGGAGCTGTTTTTT; CDR3 protein: CASSFGFGELFF